This section outlines one T cell receptor (beta chain) sequence together with its context. The data are from a study of blood T cell repertoires in COVID-19. Study at large: Spain, Italy and the United States supplied samples that represented acute and convalescent COVID-19.

Under the authors' procedure: Nucleated cell counts were estimated from reference gene primer amplification. Assay: immunoSEQ multiplex PCR; the TCRdb copy retains only in-frame clones and omits some. V, J and clone size were drawn from that table, and D and trimming were deduced from the DNA. The table records some 62,000 clones, around four fifths of them present only once. Sequenced: peripheral blood. This receptor was identified in a man in his 60s with COVID-19, enrolled during active disease.

The DNA of the CDR3 is TGTGCCAGCAGCTTGGCCCTCAAAGCTAGCACAGATACGCAGTATTTT. It yields the protein CASSLALKASTDTQYF. This rearrangement joins TRBV5-4 to TRBJ2-3, with unresolved D. V was cut by 0 bases and J by 0 bases, with 11 bases left in between. Germline assignment: CDR1 SGHNT and CDR2 YYREEE (reference sequence). This CDR3 is built from 16 residues. The full variable domain, with the rest looked up from reference TRBV5-4 and TRBJ2-3, is ETGVTQSPTHLIKTRGQQVTLRCSSQSGHNTVSWYQQALGQGPQFIFQYYREEENGRGNFPPRFSGLQFPNYSSELNVNALELDDSALYLCASSLALKASTDTQYFGPGTRLTVL.